This record looks at one T cell receptor beta chain sequence and its context. In the original workflow: Amplification with reference gene primers provided the estimates of nucleated cell counts. The protocol was immunoSEQ multiplex PCR, while the TCRdb copy is restricted to in-frame clones and leaves out a portion. D and trimming were read from the DNA, whereas the V and J calls and clone size are those reported in that table. The sample contains a few hundred thousand clones, around 84% of which appear only once. The data are from a study of blood T cell repertoires in COVID-19. Study as a whole: Samples of COVID-19 (acute and convalescent) were obtained from the United States, Italy and Spain. Sources were T cells, B-cell-depleted T cells, or PBMCs; the material itself was cDNA or gDNA.

The CDR3 contains 12 residues. Trimming left V 1 base short and J 10 bases short, with 9 bases between. This chain connects TRBV12-3 or TRBV12-4 to TRBJ2-3; possible D gene TRBD1, 6 bases. This TCR was sampled from a man aged 60 to 69 with acute or convalescent COVID-19. The sample was peripheral blood. The chain's CDR3 is CASSLDRVAQYF. The CDR3 nucleotides are TGTGCCAGCAGTTTAGACAGGGTTGCGCAGTATTTT.